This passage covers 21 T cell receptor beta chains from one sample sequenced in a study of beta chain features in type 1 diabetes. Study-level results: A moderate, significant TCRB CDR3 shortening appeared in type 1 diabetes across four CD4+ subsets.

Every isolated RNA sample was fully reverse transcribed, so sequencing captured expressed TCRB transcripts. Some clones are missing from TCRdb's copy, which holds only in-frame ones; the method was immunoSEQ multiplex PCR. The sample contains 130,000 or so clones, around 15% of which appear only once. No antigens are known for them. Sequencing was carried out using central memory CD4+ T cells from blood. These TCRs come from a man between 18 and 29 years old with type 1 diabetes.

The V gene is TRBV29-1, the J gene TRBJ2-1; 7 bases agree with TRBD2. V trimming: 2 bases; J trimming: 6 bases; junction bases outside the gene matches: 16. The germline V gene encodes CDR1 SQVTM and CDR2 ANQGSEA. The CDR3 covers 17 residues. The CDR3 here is CSVENNGGGSLGNEQFF. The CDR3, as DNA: TGCAGCGTTGAAAATAATGGAGGCGGGAGTTTGGGCAATGAGCAGTTCTTC.

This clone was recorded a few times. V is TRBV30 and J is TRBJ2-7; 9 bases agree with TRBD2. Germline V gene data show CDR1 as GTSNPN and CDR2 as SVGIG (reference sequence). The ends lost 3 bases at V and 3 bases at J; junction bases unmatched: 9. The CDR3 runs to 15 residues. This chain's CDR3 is CAWRFPSGARYEQYF. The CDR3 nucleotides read TGTGCCTGGAGGTTTCCTAGCGGGGCCCGCTACGAGCAGTACTTC.

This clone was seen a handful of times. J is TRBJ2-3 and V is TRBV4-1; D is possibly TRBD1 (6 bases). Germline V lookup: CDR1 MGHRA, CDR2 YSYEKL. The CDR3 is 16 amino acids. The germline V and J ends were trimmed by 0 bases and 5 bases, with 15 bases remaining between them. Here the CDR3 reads CASSQDSRGDGDTQYF. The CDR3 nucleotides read TGCGCCAGCAGCCAAGATAGCAGGGGCGACGGAGATACGCAGTATTTT.

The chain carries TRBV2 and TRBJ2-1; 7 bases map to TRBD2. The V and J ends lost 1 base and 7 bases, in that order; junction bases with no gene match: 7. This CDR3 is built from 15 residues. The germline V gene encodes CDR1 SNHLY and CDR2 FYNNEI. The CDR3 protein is CASSEGAGVGNEQFF. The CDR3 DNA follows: TGTGCCAGCAGTGAAGGGGCGGGAGTGGGTAATGAGCAGTTCTTC.

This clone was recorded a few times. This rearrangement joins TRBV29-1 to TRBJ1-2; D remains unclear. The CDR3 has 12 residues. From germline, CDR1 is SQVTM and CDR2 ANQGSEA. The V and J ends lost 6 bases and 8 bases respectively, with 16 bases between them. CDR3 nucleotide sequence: TGCAGCGTAGCTCCGGGCCGTGAGGGCTACACCTTC. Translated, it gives CSVAPGREGYTF.

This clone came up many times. The CDR3 sequence is CASSPETGHLYNEQFF. The CDR3 DNA follows: TGTGCCAGCTCACCAGAAACGGGACACCTCTACAATGAGCAGTTCTTC. The gene calls are TRBV18 and TRBJ2-1; a possible D gene is TRBD1 (6 bases). Germline CDR1 KGHSH, CDR2 LQKENI. The length of the CDR3 is 16 residues. The V end lost 2 bases, the J end lost 3 bases, and 14 bases lay between the germline ends.

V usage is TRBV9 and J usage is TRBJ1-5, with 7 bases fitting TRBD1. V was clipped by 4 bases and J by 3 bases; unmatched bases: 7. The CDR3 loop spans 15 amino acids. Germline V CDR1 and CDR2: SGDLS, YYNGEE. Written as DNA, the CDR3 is TGTGCCAGCAGCCCCCTCGGACAGGCCAATCAGCCCCAGCATTTT. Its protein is CASSPLGQANQPQHF.

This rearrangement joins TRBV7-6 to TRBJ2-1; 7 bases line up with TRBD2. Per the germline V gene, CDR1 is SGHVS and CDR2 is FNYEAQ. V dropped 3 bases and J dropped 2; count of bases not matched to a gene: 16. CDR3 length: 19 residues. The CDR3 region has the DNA TGTGCCAGCAGCTTTCGGCCCGGAGCGGGACGGAATGCCTACAATGAGCAGTTCTTC. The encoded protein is CASSFRPGAGRNAYNEQFF.

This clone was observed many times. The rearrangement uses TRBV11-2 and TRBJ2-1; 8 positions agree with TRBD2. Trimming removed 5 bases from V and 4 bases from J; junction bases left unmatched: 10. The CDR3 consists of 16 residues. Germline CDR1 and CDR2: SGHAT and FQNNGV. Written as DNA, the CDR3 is TGTGCCAGCAGCCTCATCGGCGGGAGGCCTTACAATGAGCAGTTCTTC. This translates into CASSLIGGRPYNEQFF.

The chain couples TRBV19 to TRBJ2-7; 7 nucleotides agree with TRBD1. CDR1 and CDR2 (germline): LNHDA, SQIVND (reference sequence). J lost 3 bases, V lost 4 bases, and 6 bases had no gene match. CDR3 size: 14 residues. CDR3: CASSTGTENYEQYF. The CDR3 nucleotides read TGTGCCAGTAGTACCGGGACAGAAAACTACGAGCAGTACTTC.

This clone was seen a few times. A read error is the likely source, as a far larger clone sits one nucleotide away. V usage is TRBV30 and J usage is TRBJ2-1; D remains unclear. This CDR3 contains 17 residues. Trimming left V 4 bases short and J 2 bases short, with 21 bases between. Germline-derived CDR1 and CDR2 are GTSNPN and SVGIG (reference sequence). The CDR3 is CAWTPPGLPATYNEQFF. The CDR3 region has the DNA TGTGCCTGGACGCCCCCCGGATTGCCCGCCACCTACAATGAGCAGTTCTTC.

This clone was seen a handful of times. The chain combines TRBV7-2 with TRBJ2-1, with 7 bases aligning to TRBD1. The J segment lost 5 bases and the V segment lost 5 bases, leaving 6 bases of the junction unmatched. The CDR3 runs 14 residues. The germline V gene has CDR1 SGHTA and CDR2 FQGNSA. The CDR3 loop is CASSRDSLDNEQFF. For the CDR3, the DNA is TGTGCCAGCAGCCGGGACAGCCTTGACAATGAGCAGTTCTTC. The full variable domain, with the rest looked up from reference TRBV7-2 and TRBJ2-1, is GAGVSQSPSNKVTEKGKDVELRCDPISGHTALYWYRQSLGQGLEFLIYFQGNSAPDKSGLPSDRFSAERTGGSVSTLTIQRTQQEDSAVYLCASSRDSLDNEQFFGPGTRLTVL.

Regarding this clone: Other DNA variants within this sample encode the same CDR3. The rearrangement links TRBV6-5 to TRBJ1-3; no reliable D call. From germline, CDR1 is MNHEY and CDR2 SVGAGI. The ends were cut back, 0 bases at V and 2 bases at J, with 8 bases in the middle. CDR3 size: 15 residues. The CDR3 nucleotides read TGTGCCAGCAGTTACTCGGAAGGGACTGGAAACACCATATATTTT. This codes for CASSYSEGTGNTIYF.

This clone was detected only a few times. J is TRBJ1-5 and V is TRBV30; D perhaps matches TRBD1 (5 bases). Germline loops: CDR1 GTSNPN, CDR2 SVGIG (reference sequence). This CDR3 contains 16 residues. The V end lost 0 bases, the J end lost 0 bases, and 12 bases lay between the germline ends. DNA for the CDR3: TGTGCCTGGAGTGTAGGGACTTTACATAGCAATCAGCCCCAGCATTTT. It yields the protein CAWSVGTLHSNQPQHF.

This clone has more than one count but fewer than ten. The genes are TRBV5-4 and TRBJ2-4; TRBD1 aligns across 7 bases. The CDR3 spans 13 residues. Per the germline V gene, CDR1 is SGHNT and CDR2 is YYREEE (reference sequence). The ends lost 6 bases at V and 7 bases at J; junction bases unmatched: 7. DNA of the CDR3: TGTGCCAGCACGAATGACAGGGTCAACATTCAGTACTTC. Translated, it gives CASTNDRVNIQYF.

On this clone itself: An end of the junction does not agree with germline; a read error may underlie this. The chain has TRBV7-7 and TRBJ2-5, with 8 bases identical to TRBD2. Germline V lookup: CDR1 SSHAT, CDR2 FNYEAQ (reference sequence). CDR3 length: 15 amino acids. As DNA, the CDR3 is TGTGCTAGCAGCTTAGACTCGGGGGGGCGAAAGACCCAGTACTTC. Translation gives CASSLDSGGRKTQYF.

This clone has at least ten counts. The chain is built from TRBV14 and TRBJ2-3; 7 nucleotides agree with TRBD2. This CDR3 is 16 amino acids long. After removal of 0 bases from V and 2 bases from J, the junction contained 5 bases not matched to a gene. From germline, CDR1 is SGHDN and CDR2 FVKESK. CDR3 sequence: CASSQEWRGITDTQYF. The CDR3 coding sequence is TGTGCCAGCAGCCAAGAATGGCGGGGGATCACAGATACGCAGTATTTT.

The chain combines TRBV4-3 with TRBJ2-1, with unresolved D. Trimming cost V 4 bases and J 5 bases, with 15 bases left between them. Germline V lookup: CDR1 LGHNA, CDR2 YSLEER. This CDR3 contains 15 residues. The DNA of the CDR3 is TGCGCCAGCAGCCCGACCCTGGGCAGGAACAATGAGCAGTTCTTC. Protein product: CASSPTLGRNNEQFF.

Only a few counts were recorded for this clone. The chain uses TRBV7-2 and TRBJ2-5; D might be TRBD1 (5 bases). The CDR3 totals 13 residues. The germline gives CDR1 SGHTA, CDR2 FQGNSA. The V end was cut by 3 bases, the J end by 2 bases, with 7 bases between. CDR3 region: CASSFGQQETQYF. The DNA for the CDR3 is TGTGCCAGCAGCTTCGGACAACAAGAGACCCAGTACTTC.

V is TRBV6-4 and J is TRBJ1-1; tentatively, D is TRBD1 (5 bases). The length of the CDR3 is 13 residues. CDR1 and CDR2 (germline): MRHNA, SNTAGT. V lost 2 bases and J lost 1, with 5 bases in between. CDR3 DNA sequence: TGTGCCAGCAGTGACGGGGCGAACACTGAAGCTTTCTTT. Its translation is CASSDGANTEAFF.

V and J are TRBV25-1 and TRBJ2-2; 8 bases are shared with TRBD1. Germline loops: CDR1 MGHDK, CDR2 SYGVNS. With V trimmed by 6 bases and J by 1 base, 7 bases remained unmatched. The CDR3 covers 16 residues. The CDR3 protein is CASRRPGTGNTGELFF. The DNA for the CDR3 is TGTGCCAGCAGGAGACCCGGGACAGGGAACACCGGGGAGCTGTTTTTT.